This T cell receptor beta chain was identified in a study of blood T cell repertoires in COVID-19. Overall study context: Some COVID-19 samples were acute and others convalescent; all came from the United States, Italy and Spain.

This CDR3 has 16 amino acids. V gave up 5 bases and J gave up 0 bases; unmatched junction bases: 9. From germline, CDR1 is MDHEN and CDR2 SYDVKM. The protocol was immunoSEQ multiplex PCR, while the TCRdb copy is restricted to in-frame clones and leaves out a portion. The sample holds around 250,000 clones; about four fifths are singletons and the top ten take less than 4%. This TCR was recovered from a woman between 18 and 30 years old with acute or convalescent COVID-19. Sequences were obtained from peripheral blood. The chain combines TRBV28 with TRBJ1-2; 7 positions match TRBD1. CDR3 in DNA: TGTGCCAGCAGTGTCCCGGGACAGTCAGCTAACTATGGCTACACCTTC. Translation gives CASSVPGQSANYGYTF.